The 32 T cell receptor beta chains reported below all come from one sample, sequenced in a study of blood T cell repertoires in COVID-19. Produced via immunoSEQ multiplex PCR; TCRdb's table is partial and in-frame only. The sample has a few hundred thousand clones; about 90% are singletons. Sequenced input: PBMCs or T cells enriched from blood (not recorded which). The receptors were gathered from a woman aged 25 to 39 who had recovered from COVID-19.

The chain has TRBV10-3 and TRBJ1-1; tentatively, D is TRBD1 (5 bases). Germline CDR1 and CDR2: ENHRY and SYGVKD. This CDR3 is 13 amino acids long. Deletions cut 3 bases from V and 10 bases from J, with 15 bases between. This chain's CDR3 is CAISDPPGVRAFF. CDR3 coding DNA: TGTGCCATCAGTGATCCCCCGGGGGTGAGAGCTTTCTTT.

CDR3 in DNA: TGCGCCAGCAGCCAAACTCCTACTCAATATTCACCCCTCCACTTT. Amino acid sequence: CASSQTPTQYSPLHF. This chain joins TRBV4-1 and TRBJ1-6; no clear D. V was cut by 2 bases and J by 8 bases, with 13 bases left in between. Germline V gene sequence: CDR1 MGHRA, CDR2 YSYEKL. The length of the CDR3 is 15 residues.

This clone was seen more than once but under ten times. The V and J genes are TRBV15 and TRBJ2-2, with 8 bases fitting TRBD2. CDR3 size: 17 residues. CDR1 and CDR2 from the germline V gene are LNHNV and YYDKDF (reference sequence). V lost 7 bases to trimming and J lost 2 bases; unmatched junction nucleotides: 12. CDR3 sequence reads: CATMYRRLAGNTGELFF. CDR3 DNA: TGTGCCACCATGTACCGTCGGCTAGCGGGTAACACCGGGGAGCTGTTTTTT.

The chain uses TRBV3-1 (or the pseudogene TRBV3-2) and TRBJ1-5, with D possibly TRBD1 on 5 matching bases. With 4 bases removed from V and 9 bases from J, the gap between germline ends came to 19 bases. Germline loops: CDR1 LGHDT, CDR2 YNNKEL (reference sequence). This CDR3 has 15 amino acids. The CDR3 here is CASSLSGRGYLPQHF. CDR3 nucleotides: TGTGCCAGCAGCCTAAGTGGTAGGGGTTATCTGCCCCAGCATTTT.

The CDR3 spells CASSLRYADTEAFF. For the CDR3, the DNA is TGTGCCAGCAGTCTACGCTACGCGGACACTGAAGCTTTCTTT. The chain is built from TRBV6-5 and TRBJ1-1, with D uncertain. Germline loops: CDR1 MNHEY, CDR2 SVGAGI. The CDR3 is 14 residues long. V lost 5 bases, J lost 3 bases, and 13 bases lay in between.

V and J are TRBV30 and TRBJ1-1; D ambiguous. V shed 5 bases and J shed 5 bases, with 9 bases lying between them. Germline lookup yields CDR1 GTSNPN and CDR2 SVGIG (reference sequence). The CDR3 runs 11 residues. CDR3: CAWSSRTEAFF. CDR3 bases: TGTGCCTGGTCCTCCCGTACTGAAGCTTTCTTT.

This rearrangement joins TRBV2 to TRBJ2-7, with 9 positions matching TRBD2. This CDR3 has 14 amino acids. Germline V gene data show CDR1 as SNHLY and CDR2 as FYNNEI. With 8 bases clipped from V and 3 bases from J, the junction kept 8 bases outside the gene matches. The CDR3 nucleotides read TGTGCCAGCCGCGGACTAGCGCCCCTCTACGAGCAGTACTTC. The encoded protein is CASRGLAPLYEQYF.

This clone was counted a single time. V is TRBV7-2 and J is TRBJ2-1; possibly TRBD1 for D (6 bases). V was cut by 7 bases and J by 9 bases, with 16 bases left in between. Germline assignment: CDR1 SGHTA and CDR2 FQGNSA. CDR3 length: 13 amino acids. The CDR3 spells CASTNRASGEQFF. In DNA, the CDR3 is TGTGCCAGCACGAACAGGGCCTCGGGTGAGCAGTTCTTC.

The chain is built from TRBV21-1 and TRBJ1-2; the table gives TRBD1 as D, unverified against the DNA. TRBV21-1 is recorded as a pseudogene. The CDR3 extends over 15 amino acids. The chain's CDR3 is CASSITGERNYGYTF. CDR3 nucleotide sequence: TGTGCCAGCAGCATCACAGGAGAACGTAACTATGGCTACACCTTC.

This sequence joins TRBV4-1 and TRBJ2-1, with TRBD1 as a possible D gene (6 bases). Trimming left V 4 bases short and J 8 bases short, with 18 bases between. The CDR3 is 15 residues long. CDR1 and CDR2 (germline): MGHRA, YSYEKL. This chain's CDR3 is CASSPDRTLSDEQFF. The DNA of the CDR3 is TGCGCCAGCAGCCCTGACAGGACCCTCTCGGATGAGCAGTTCTTC.

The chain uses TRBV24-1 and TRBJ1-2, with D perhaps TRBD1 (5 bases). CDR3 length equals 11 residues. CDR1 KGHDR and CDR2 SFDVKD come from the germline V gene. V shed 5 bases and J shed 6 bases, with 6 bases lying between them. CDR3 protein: CATSGGDGYTF. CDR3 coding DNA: TGTGCCACCAGTGGGGGGGATGGCTACACCTTC.

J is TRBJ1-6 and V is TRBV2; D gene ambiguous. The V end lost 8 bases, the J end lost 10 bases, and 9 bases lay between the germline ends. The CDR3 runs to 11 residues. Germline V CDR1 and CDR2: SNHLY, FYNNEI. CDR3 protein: CASGLESPLHF. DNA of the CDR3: TGTGCCAGCGGTCTGGAGTCACCCCTCCACTTT.

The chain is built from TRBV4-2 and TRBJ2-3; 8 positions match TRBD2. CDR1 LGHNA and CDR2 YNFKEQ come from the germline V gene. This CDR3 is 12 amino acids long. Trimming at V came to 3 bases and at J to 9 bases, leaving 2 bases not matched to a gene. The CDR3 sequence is CASSQGLETQYF. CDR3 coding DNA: TGTGCCAGCAGCCAGGGACTAGAGACGCAGTATTTT.

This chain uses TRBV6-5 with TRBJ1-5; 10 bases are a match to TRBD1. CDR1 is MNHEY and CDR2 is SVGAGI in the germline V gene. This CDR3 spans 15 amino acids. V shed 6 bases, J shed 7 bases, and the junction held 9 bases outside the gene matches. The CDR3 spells CASRAGTGDNQPQHF. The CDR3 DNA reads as TGTGCCAGCAGGGCCGGGACAGGGGATAACCAGCCCCAGCATTTT.

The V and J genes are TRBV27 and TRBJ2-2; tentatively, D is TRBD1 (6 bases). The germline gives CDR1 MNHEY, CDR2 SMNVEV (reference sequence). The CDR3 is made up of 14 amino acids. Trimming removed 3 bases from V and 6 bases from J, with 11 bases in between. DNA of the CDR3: TGTGCCAGCAGTTTTAGGGGGAGATCCGGGGAGCTGTTTTTT. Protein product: CASSFRGRSGELFF.

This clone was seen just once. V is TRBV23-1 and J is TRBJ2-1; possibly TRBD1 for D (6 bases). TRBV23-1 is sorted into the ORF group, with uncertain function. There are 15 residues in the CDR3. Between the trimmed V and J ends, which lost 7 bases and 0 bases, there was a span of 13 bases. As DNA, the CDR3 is TGCGCCAGCACTTCCCAGGGACACTCCTACAATGAGCAGTTCTTC. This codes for CASTSQGHSYNEQFF.

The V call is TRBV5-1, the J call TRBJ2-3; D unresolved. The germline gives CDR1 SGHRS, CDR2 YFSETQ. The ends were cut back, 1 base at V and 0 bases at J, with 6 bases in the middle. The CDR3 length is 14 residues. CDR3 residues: CASSLPMSTDTQYF. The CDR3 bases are TGCGCCAGCAGCTTGCCTATGAGCACAGATACGCAGTATTTT.

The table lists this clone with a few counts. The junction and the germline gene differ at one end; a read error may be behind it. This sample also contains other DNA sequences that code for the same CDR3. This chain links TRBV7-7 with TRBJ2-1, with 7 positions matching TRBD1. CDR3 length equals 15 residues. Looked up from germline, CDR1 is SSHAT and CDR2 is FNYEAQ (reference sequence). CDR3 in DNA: TGTGCTAGCAGCTTAGGGCAGGGGGCCTACAATGAGCAGTTCTTC. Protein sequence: CASSLGQGAYNEQFF.

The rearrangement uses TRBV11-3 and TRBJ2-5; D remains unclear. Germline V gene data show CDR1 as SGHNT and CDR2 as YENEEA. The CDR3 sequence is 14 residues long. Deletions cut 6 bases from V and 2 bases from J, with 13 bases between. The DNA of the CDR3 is TGTGCCAGCAGTGAACGGTCTGCACAAGAGACCCAGTACTTC. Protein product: CASSERSAQETQYF. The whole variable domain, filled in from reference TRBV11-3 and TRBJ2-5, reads EAGVVQSPRYKIIEKKQPVAFWCNPISGHNTLYWYLQNLGQGPELLIRYENEEAVDDSQLPKDRFSAERLKGVDSTLKIQPAELGDSAVYLCASSERSAQETQYFGPGTRLLVL.

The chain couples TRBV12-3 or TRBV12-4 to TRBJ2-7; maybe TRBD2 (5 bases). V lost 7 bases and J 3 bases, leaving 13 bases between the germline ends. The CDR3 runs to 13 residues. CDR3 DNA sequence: TGTGCCAGCAATATCAGAGGGAACTACGAGCAGTACTTC. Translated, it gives CASNIRGNYEQYF.

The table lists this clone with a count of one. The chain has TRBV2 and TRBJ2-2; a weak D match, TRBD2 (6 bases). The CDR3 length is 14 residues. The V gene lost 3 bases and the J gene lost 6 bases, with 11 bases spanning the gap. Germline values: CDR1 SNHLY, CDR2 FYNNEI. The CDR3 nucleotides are TGTGCCAGCAGTGAGCCGTGGGGGGCCGGGGAGCTGTTTTTT. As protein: CASSEPWGAGELFF. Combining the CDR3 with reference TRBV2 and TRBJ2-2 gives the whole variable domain EPEVTQTPSHQVTQMGQEVILRCVPISNHLYFYWYRQILGQKVEFLVSFYNNEISEKSEIFDDQFSVERPDGSNFTLKIRSTKLEDSAMYFCASSEPWGAGELFFGEGSRLTVL.

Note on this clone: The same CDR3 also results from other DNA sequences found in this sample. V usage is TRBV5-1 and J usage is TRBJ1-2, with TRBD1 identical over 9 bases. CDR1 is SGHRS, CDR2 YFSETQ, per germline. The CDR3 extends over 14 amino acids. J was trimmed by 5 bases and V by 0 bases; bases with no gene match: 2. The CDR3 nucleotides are TGCGCCAGCAGCTTGGGACAGGGGGGATATGGCTACACCTTC. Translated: CASSLGQGGYGYTF. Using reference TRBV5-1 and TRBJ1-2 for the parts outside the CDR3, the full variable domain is KAGVTQTPRYLIKTRGQQVTLSCSPISGHRSVSWYQQTPGQGLQFLFEYFSETQRNKGNFPGRFSGRQFSNSRSEMNVSTLELGDSALYLCASSLGQGGYGYTFGSGTRLTVV.

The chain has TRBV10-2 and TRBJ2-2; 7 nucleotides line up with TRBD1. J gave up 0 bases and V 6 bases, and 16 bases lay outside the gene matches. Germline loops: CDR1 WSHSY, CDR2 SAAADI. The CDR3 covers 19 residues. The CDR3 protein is CASSRYRQGPKTNTGELFF. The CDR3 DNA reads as TGCGCCAGCAGCAGATACCGACAGGGACCCAAAACGAACACCGGGGAGCTGTTTTTT.

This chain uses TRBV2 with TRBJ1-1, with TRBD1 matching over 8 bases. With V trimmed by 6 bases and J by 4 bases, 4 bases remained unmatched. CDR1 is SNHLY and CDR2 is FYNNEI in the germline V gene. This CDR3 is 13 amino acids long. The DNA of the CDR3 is TGTGCCAGCAGGCAGGGGGCAGGCACTGAAGCTTTCTTT. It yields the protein CASRQGAGTEAFF.

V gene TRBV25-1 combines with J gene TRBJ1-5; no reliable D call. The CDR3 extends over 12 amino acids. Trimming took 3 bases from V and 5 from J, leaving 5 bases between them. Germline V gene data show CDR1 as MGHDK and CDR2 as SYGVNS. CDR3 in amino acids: CASSDGYQPQHF. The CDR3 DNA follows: TGTGCCAGCAGTGACGGGTATCAGCCCCAGCATTTT.

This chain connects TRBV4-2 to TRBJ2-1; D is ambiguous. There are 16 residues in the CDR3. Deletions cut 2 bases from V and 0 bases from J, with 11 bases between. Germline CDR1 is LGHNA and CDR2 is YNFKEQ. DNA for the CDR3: TGTGCCAGCAGCCAACTAGGATCTAGCTCCTACAATGAGCAGTTCTTC. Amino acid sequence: CASSQLGSSSYNEQFF.

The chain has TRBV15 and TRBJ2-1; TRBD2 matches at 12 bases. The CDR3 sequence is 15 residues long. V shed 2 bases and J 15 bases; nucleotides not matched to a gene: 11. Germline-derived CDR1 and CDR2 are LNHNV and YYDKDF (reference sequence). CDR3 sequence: CATSRPETSGSSRFF. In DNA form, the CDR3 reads TGTGCCACCAGCAGACCAGAGACTAGCGGGAGCTCTCGGTTCTTC.

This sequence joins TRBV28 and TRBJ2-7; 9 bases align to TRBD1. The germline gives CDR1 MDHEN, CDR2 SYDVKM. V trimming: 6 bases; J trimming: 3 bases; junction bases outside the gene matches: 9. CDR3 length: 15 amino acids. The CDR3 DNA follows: TGTGCCAGCAGCCCATTAGGGACAGGGTACTACGAGCAGTACTTC. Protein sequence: CASSPLGTGYYEQYF.

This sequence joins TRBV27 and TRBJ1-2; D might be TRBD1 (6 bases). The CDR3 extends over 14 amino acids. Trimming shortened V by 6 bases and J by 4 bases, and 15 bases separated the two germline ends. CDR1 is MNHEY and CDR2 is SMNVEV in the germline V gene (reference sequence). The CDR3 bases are TGTGCCAGCAGCCGGGACACTACTTTCTATGGCTACACCTTC. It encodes CASSRDTTFYGYTF.

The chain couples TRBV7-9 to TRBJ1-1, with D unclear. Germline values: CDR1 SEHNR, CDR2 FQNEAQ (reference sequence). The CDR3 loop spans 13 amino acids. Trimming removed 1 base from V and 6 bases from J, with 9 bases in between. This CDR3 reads CASSLVGESEAFF. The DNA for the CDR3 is TGTGCCAGCAGCTTAGTCGGGGAATCTGAAGCTTTCTTT.

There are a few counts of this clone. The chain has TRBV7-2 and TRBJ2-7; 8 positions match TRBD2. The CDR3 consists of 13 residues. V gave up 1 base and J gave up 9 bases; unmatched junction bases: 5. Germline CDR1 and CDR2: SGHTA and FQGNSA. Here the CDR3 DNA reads TGTGCCAGCAGCTTAGATAGCGGGGACGTGCAGTACTTC. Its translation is CASSLDSGDVQYF. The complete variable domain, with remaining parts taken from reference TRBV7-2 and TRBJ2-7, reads GAGVSQSPSNKVTEKGKDVELRCDPISGHTALYWYRQSLGQGLEFLIYFQGNSAPDKSGLPSDRFSAERTGGSVSTLTIQRTQQEDSAVYLCASSLDSGDVQYFGPGTRLTVT.

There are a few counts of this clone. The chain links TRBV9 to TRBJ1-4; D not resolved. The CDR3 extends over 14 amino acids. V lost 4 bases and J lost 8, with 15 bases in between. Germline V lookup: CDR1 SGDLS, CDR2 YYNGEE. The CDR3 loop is CASSKTLGGEKLFF. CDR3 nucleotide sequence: TGTGCCAGCAGCAAAACCCTGGGAGGAGAAAAACTGTTTTTT.